This is a list of T cell receptor beta chains from one sample in a study of blood T cell repertoires in COVID-19. The assay was immunoSEQ multiplex PCR, and TCRdb's table has in-frame clones only and misses some. The sample has about 160,000 clones; 79% are singletons. Sequencing used peripheral blood. These receptors were collected from a woman between 55 and 75 years old with COVID-19, enrolled during active disease. Both conserved end residues are part of each CDR3. A D gene is named only where the DNA matches it firmly. Some rows have no size entry. The others give once, few or many, or a class for an expanded clone.

d_gene: NA
v_gene: TRBV2
abundance: NA
j_gene: TRBJ2-3
len: 17
CDR3aa: CASSDLRGGAGTDTQYF
CDR3nt: TGTGCCAGCAGTGATTTAAGGGGGGGGGCAGGCACAGATACGCAGTATTTT

d_gene: TRBD1
v_gene: TRBV6-6
abundance: NA
j_gene: TRBJ1-1
len: 12
CDR3aa: CASSRTGHEAFF
CDR3nt: TGTGCCAGCAGCCGGACAGGCCATGAAGCTTTCTTT

d_gene: NA
v_gene: TRBV7-5
abundance: NA
j_gene: TRBJ2-5
len: 16
CDR3aa: CARSLPGDRGRGTQYF
CDR3nt: TGTGCCAGAAGCTTACCAGGGGACAGGGGGCGAGGGACCCAGTACTTC

d_gene: NA
v_gene: TRBV7-8
abundance: NA
j_gene: TRBJ1-2
len: 16
CDR3aa: CASSSMNRAVGDGYTF
CDR3nt: TGTGCCAGCAGCTCAATGAACAGGGCAGTGGGGGATGGCTACACCTTC

d_gene: NA
v_gene: TRBV5-1
abundance: NA
j_gene: TRBJ1-1
len: 15
CDR3aa: CASSLAPTGNTEAFF
CDR3nt: TGCGCCAGCAGCTTGGCTCCGACAGGGAACACTGAAGCTTTCTTT

d_gene: TRBD1
v_gene: TRBV27
abundance: NA
j_gene: TRBJ2-7
len: 14
CDR3aa: CASSLIQGAYEQYF
CDR3nt: TGTGCCAGCAGTTTAATACAGGGGGCCTACGAGCAGTACTTC

d_gene: TRBD1
v_gene: TRBV19
abundance: NA
j_gene: TRBJ2-7
len: 16
CDR3aa: CASSFNGGTGEYEQYF
CDR3nt: TGTGCCAGTAGTTTCAACGGCGGGACAGGAGAGTACGAGCAGTACTTC

d_gene: TRBD2
v_gene: TRBV9
abundance: once
j_gene: TRBJ2-2
len: 16
CDR3aa: CASSVGTSGATGELFF
CDR3nt: TGTGCCAGCAGCGTAGGGACTAGCGGGGCCACCGGGGAGCTGTTTTTT

d_gene: NA
v_gene: TRBV19
abundance: NA
j_gene: TRBJ1-5
len: 16
CDR3aa: CASSIVGSLGNQPQHF
CDR3nt: TGTGCCAGTAGTATAGTTGGCAGTCTGGGCAATCAGCCCCAGCATTTT

d_gene: TRBD1
v_gene: TRBV6-5
abundance: NA
j_gene: TRBJ2-7
len: 12
CDR3aa: CASSSGQSRSYF
CDR3nt: TGTGCCAGCAGTTCGGGACAGAGTCGTTCGTACTTC

d_gene: TRBD2
v_gene: TRBV6-5
abundance: NA
j_gene: TRBJ2-7
len: 15
CDR3aa: CASIPTSGSFYEQYF
CDR3nt: TGTGCCAGCATTCCGACTAGCGGGAGTTTTTACGAGCAGTACTTC

d_gene: NA
v_gene: TRBV12-3/TRBV12-4
abundance: NA
j_gene: TRBJ1-2
len: 13
CDR3aa: CASSSAGFYGYTF
CDR3nt: TGTGCCAGCAGTTCAGCGGGCTTCTATGGCTACACCTTC

d_gene: TRBD1
v_gene: TRBV3-1/TRBV3-2
abundance: NA
j_gene: TRBJ2-5
len: 16
CDR3aa: CASSLRTGGLGETQYF
CDR3nt: TGTGCCAGCAGCTTACGGACAGGGGGCCTAGGGGAGACCCAGTACTTC

d_gene: NA
v_gene: TRBV12-3/TRBV12-4
abundance: NA
j_gene: TRBJ1-1
len: 13
CDR3aa: CASSEQGWTEAFF
CDR3nt: TGTGCCAGCAGTGAACAGGGATGGACTGAAGCTTTCTTT

d_gene: TRBD2
v_gene: TRBV7-9
abundance: once
j_gene: TRBJ2-1
len: 16
CDR3aa: CASSLGGLAGYNEQFF
CDR3nt: TGTGCCAGCAGCTTAGGGGGACTAGCGGGGTACAATGAGCAGTTCTTC

d_gene: NA
v_gene: TRBV18
abundance: NA
j_gene: TRBJ2-1
len: 14
CDR3aa: CASSPSAGYNEQFF
CDR3nt: TGTGCCAGCTCACCCAGCGCGGGCTACAATGAGCAGTTCTTC